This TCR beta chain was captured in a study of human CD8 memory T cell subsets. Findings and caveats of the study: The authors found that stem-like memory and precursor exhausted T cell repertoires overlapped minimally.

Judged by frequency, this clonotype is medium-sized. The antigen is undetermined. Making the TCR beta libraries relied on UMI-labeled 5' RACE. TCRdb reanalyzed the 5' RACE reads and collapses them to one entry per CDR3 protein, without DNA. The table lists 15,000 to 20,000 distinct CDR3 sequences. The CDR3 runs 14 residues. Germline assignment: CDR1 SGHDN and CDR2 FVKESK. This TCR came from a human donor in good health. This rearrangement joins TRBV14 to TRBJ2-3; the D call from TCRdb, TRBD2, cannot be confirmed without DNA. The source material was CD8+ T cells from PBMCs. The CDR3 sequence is CASSPFGEADTQYF.